The present T cell receptor beta chain was sequenced within a study of T cell changes during pregnancy in multiple sclerosis. Germline CDR1 DFQATT, CDR2 SNEGSKA (reference sequence). Trimming shortened V by 3 bases and J by 2 bases, and 4 bases separated the two germline ends. The CDR3 has 11 amino acids. The repertoire was sequenced with immunoSEQ multiplex PCR; TCRdb's copy has only in-frame clones and lacks some. The sample includes 34,000 or so clones, approximately 91% seen only once; the top ten take around 4.8%. Here the sequenced sample was peripheral blood, taken in the second trimester of pregnancy. The chain joins TRBV20-1 to TRBJ2-5; D is undetermined. The receptor comes from a female donor in good health, enrolled as a control in a pregnancy study. The CDR3 here is CSASLQETQYF. The CDR3 DNA sequence: TGCAGTGCTAGTCTGCAAGAGACCCAGTACTTC.